A single sample gave rise to the 27 T cell receptor beta chains below, sequenced in a study of blood T cell repertoires in COVID-19. The protocol was immunoSEQ multiplex PCR, while the TCRdb copy is restricted to in-frame clones and leaves out a portion. The sample includes 65,000 to 70,000 clones, roughly 81% of them seen just once. The sample comprised peripheral blood. These receptors all stem from a human donor in a cohort sampled during active COVID-19.

The V and J genes are TRBV6-6 and TRBJ2-5, with D uncertain. Trimming took off 6 bases at V and 10 bases at J, with 12 bases between the two ends. Germline CDR1 and CDR2: MNHNY and SVGAGI (reference sequence). There are 11 residues in the CDR3. CDR3 protein: CASRGSQNQYF. The DNA for the CDR3 is TGTGCCAGCAGGGGCTCACAGAACCAGTACTTC.

This clone turned up a few times. This rearrangement joins TRBV28 to TRBJ1-5; D is ambiguous. The germline CDR1 and CDR2 sequences are MDHEN and SYDVKM. CDR3 length: 15 amino acids. V lost 2 bases to trimming and J lost 3 bases, with 11 bases between them. The CDR3 protein is CASSLSVTLNQPQHF. CDR3 nucleotides: TGTGCCAGCAGTTTAAGCGTTACGCTCAATCAGCCCCAGCATTTT.

The chain combines TRBV28 with TRBJ1-1; TRBD1 is a possible D gene (5 bases). CDR3 size: 15 residues. In germline, CDR1 is MDHEN, CDR2 SYDVKM. V lost 5 bases, J lost 5 bases, and 18 bases lay in between. The CDR3 DNA sequence: TGTGCCAGCAGTCCCCCTTGGACGGGGGGGACTGAAGCTTTCTTT. Translated, it gives CASSPPWTGGTEAFF.

This clone was recorded once. The rearrangement uses TRBV7-3 and TRBJ2-1; 11 bases are shared with TRBD2. The CDR3 has 16 residues. V lost 1 base to trimming and J lost 6 bases; unmatched junction nucleotides: 5. Germline values: CDR1 SGHTA, CDR2 FQGTGA. CDR3 coding DNA: TGTGCCAGCAGCTTAATCGATCTAGCGGGAGGCAATGAGCAGTTCTTC. This sequence encodes CASSLIDLAGGNEQFF.

The V call is TRBV5-6, the J call TRBJ2-5; perhaps TRBD1 as D (5 bases). The CDR3 totals 12 residues. CDR1 is SGHDT and CDR2 is YYEEEE in the germline V gene. Between the trimmed V and J ends, which lost 1 base and 4 bases, there was a span of 5 bases. CDR3 sequence: CASSLQGETQYF. CDR3 nucleotides: TGTGCCAGCAGCTTGCAGGGAGAGACCCAGTACTTC.

The DNA of the CDR3 is TGCGCCAGTTACGACAGTTACCAAGAGACCCAGTACTTC. Protein: CASYDSYQETQYF. The chain links TRBV5-1 to TRBJ2-5, with D possibly TRBD1 on 5 matching bases. The V and J ends lost 8 bases and 0 bases respectively, with 11 bases between them. The CDR3 loop spans 13 amino acids. Germline-derived CDR1 and CDR2 are SGHRS and YFSETQ.

The rearrangement links TRBV30 to TRBJ2-1; TRBD1 aligns across 7 bases. Germline V gene data show CDR1 as GTSNPN and CDR2 as SVGIG (reference sequence). J gave up 8 bases and V 0 bases, and 7 bases lay outside the gene matches. The CDR3 runs 14 residues. Here the CDR3 reads CAWSVRGLVDEQFF. CDR3 DNA sequence: TGTGCCTGGAGTGTAAGGGGGCTGGTCGATGAGCAGTTCTTC. Complete variable domain (other parts from reference TRBV30 and TRBJ2-1): SQTIHQWPATLVQPVGSPLSLECTVEGTSNPNLYWYRQAAGRGLQLLFYSVGIGQISSEVPQNLSASRPQDRQFILSSKKLLLSDSGFYLCAWSVRGLVDEQFFGPGTRLTVL.

The J gene is TRBJ1-4, the V gene TRBV27, with a weak D call TRBD1 (6 bases). Germline lookup yields CDR1 MNHEY and CDR2 SMNVEV (reference sequence). Trimming took off 6 bases at V and 6 bases at J, with 20 bases between the two ends. The CDR3 is 16 residues long. The DNA for the CDR3 is TGTGCCAGCAGAACCCAAGGGCGCACAGGGCATGAAAAACTGTTTTTT. It encodes CASRTQGRTGHEKLFF.

This chain joins TRBV15 and TRBJ2-1, with TRBD2 identical over 8 bases. This CDR3 comprises 15 residues. Looked up from germline, CDR1 is LNHNV and CDR2 is YYDKDF (reference sequence). V shed 8 bases, J shed 6 bases, and the junction held 12 bases outside the gene matches. The CDR3 sequence is CATSSRVAGPNEQFF. The CDR3 nucleotides read TGTGCCACCTCCTCCCGGGTAGCGGGACCCAATGAGCAGTTCTTC.

The chain has TRBV27 and TRBJ2-1, with TRBD2 matching 9 bases. Germline CDR1 is MNHEY and CDR2 is SMNVEV (reference sequence). Unmatched junction bases numbered 13, after V lost 4 bases and J lost 9 bases. The CDR3 has 16 amino acids. The CDR3 loop is CASSSLAGEGAIEQFF. As DNA, the CDR3 is TGTGCCAGCAGTTCCTTAGCGGGAGAGGGGGCAATTGAGCAGTTCTTC.

This chain joins TRBV4-1 and TRBJ1-1; perhaps TRBD1 as D (5 bases). CDR1 is MGHRA and CDR2 is YSYEKL in the germline V gene. CDR3 length equals 14 residues. The germline V and J ends were trimmed by 3 bases and 4 bases, with 12 bases remaining between them. The CDR3 DNA sequence: TGCGCCAGCAGCCACAACAGACAGAGCACTGAAGCTTTCTTT. Protein product: CASSHNRQSTEAFF.

The rearrangement uses TRBV4-3 and TRBJ2-2, with TRBD2 identical over 11 bases. The CDR3 runs 16 residues. The germline V gene has CDR1 LGHNA and CDR2 YSLEER. V was pared by 2 bases and J by 5 bases, with 4 bases of the junction left unmatched. In nucleotides, the CDR3 is TGCGCCAGCAGCCAACCAGGACTAGCGGGTACCGGGGAGCTGTTTTTT. This encodes CASSQPGLAGTGELFF.

V is TRBV5-1 and J is TRBJ1-1; TRBD1 matches at 8 bases. There are 15 residues in the CDR3. J was trimmed by 4 bases and V by 2 bases; bases with no gene match: 7. The germline V gene has CDR1 SGHRS and CDR2 YFSETQ. The DNA for the CDR3 is TGCGCCAGCAGCTTTGCGGACAGGGTTCCCACTGAAGCTTTCTTT. Encoded protein: CASSFADRVPTEAFF.

This chain connects TRBV6-5 to TRBJ2-3; maybe TRBD1 (5 bases). CDR3 length equals 15 residues. Trimming took 8 bases from V and 5 from J, leaving 20 bases between them. Germline V gene sequence: CDR1 MNHEY, CDR2 SVGAGI. CDR3 coding DNA: TGTGCCAGCCGGCCCACCTCGACAGTTCGAGATACGCAGTATTTT. Translation gives CASRPTSTVRDTQYF.

J is TRBJ2-5 and V is TRBV11-2, with 10 bases matching TRBD2. CDR3 length equals 22 residues. Germline V CDR1 and CDR2: SGHAT, FQNNGV. Losses at the gene ends were 6 bases for V and 1 base for J; bases not matched to a gene: 26. The CDR3 nucleotides read TGTGCCAGCAGTTACAATGGGGGCCGCTCCCAACTAGCGGGACTGGGCCAAGAGACCCAGTACTTC. This sequence encodes CASSYNGGRSQLAGLGQETQYF.

In this sample, this clone turned up a few times. The rearrangement uses TRBV28 and TRBJ2-7; a weak D match, TRBD1 (6 bases). Looked up from germline, CDR1 is MDHEN and CDR2 is SYDVKM. The CDR3 totals 16 residues. V was shortened by 5 bases and J by 6 bases, with 23 bases between the two germline ends. CDR3 sequence reads: CASSTTFGDKDLEQYF. CDR3 nucleotide sequence: TGTGCCAGCAGTACCACCTTCGGGGACAAGGACCTCGAGCAGTACTTC.

The genes are TRBV7-8 and TRBJ2-1, with TRBD1 matching 11 bases. V was clipped by 5 bases and J by 4 bases; unmatched bases: 7. Per the germline V gene, CDR1 is SGHVS and CDR2 is FQNEAQ. This CDR3 contains 16 residues. CDR3 residues: CASSTWTGGDYNEQFF. For the CDR3, the DNA is TGTGCCAGCAGCACGTGGACAGGGGGCGATTACAATGAGCAGTTCTTC. Drawing the rest from reference TRBV7-8 and TRBJ2-1, the complete variable domain is GAGVSQSPRYKVAKRGQDVALRCDPISGHVSLFWYQQALGQGPEFLTYFQNEAQLDKSGLPSDRFFAERPEGSVSTLKIQRTQQEDSAVYLCASSTWTGGDYNEQFFGPGTRLTVL.

The rearrangement uses TRBV19 and TRBJ1-4; D gene uncertain. CDR1 is LNHDA and CDR2 is SQIVND in the germline V gene (reference sequence). The CDR3 length is 14 residues. The ends were cut back, 2 bases at V and 5 bases at J, with 9 bases in the middle. The CDR3 nucleotides are TGTGCCAGTAGTATACGGGGATGGAATGAAAAACTGTTTTTT. Translating gives CASSIRGWNEKLFF.

This rearrangement joins TRBV11-1 to TRBJ2-1, with D perhaps TRBD2 (6 bases). The CDR3 has 14 amino acids. The germline gives CDR1 SGHAT, CDR2 FQDESV (reference sequence). Trimming took off 8 bases at V and 0 bases at J, with 11 bases between the two ends. The CDR3 nucleotides are TGTGCCAGCCGGGAGCGGAGCTCCTACAATGAGCAGTTCTTC. Translated, it gives CASRERSSYNEQFF.

The gene calls are TRBV5-1 and TRBJ2-7; 10 bases line up with TRBD1. CDR1 is SGHRS and CDR2 is YFSETQ in the germline V gene. J was trimmed by 6 bases and V by 2 bases; bases with no gene match: 8. The CDR3 sequence is 15 residues long. The CDR3 coding sequence is TGCGCCAGCAGCTTTCCCGGACAGGGGGAACGCGAGCAGTACTTC. Translation: CASSFPGQGEREQYF.

The gene calls are TRBV4-1 and TRBJ2-7; D unresolved. The CDR3 totals 16 residues. The germline gives CDR1 MGHRA, CDR2 YSYEKL. Trimming took off 0 bases at V and 3 bases at J, with 15 bases between the two ends. This CDR3 reads CASSQEKESPNYEQYF. In DNA, the CDR3 is TGCGCCAGCAGCCAAGAAAAGGAGTCCCCGAACTACGAGCAGTACTTC.

The genes are TRBV5-4 and TRBJ2-7, with 8 bases that match TRBD2. Trimming took 6 bases from V and 3 from J; bases not matched to a gene: 8. This CDR3 contains 14 residues. The V gene's germline CDR1 is SGHNT and CDR2 YYREEE (reference sequence). The CDR3 sequence is CASNRAGAGYEQYF. CDR3 nucleotides: TGTGCCAGCAACCGAGCGGGAGCTGGCTACGAGCAGTACTTC.

J is TRBJ2-1 and V is TRBV4-1, with D possibly TRBD1 on 6 matching bases. V lost 6 bases to trimming and J lost 7 bases, with 10 bases between them. The germline V gene encodes CDR1 MGHRA and CDR2 YSYEKL. This CDR3 is built from 12 residues. The CDR3 region has the DNA TGCGCCAGCAGTTCAGGGGCTAATGAGCAGTTCTTC. Translating it yields CASSSGANEQFF.

The V and J genes are TRBV27 and TRBJ1-1; the D gene is possibly TRBD1 (5 bases). The CDR3 consists of 13 residues. Trimming stripped 0 bases from V and 8 bases from J, with 10 bases between. Germline V gene data show CDR1 as MNHEY and CDR2 as SMNVEV (reference sequence). CDR3 nucleotides: TGTGCCAGCAGTTTATCGTCGGGGGAGGAAGCTTTCTTT. It encodes CASSLSSGEEAFF.

V is TRBV7-3 and J is TRBJ2-1; D is undetermined. V was clipped by 2 bases and J by 9 bases, with 8 bases between them. This CDR3 is built from 12 residues. The V gene's germline CDR1 is SGHTA and CDR2 FQGTGA. The CDR3 loop reads CASSLAGGEQFF. In nucleotides, the CDR3 is TGTGCCAGCAGCTTAGCCGGCGGTGAGCAGTTCTTC.

V is TRBV5-6 and J is TRBJ2-2, with 9 positions matching TRBD1. From germline, CDR1 is SGHDT and CDR2 YYEEEE. The V segment lost 2 bases and the J segment 7 bases; nucleotides outside the gene matches: 6. This CDR3 has 15 amino acids. CDR3 DNA sequence: TGTGCCAGCAGCTTTGGACAGGGGTCGTTCGGGGAGCTGTTTTTT. Its translation is CASSFGQGSFGELFF.

The chain has TRBV9 and TRBJ2-1, with 10 nucleotides matching TRBD2. Trimming at V came to 2 bases and at J to 3 bases, leaving 11 bases not matched to a gene. Germline CDR1 SGDLS, CDR2 YYNGEE. The CDR3 is 18 residues long. CDR3: CASSVLPQREGLYNEQFF. CDR3 DNA: TGTGCCAGCAGCGTTCTCCCCCAGCGGGAGGGCCTCTACAATGAGCAGTTCTTC.